Below, one T cell receptor (beta chain) is given with its context. Its antigen remains unidentified. Coverage ceases 3 residues before the CDR3 finishes, and the germline J gene fills in the end. The germline V gene has CDR1 SEHNR and CDR2 FQNEAQ (reference sequence). The CDR3 is 15 amino acids. V dropped 4 bases and J dropped 4; count of bases not matched to a gene: 7. Assay: immunoSEQ multiplex PCR; the TCRdb copy retains only in-frame clones and omits some. The specimen's table records about 33,000 clones. The sample is drawn from a study of T cells in women clearing cervical HPV infection. Overall study results and limits: CIN3+ cases had significantly higher TCR repertoire richness than controls, but evenness did not differ. Associations may precede or follow infection; HPV-specific or memory T cells were not isolated.

The specimen was blood buffy coat. The chain links TRBV7-9 to TRBJ1-5; 7 bases align to TRBD1. This clonotype was obtained from a woman between 18 and 70 years old with a cervical HPV16 infection that either progressed to CIN3+ or cleared (not recorded which). The part of the CDR3 DNA that was read is TGTGCCAGCAGCTCCTTCGGACAGGAGAATCAGCCC. It codes for CASSSFGQENQP. The full CDR3 protein reads CASSSFGQENQPQHF. Drawing the rest from reference TRBV7-9 and TRBJ1-5, the complete variable domain is DTGVSQNPRHKITKRGQNVTFRCDPISEHNRLYWYRQTLGQGPEFLTYFQNEAQLEKSRLLSDRFSAERPKGSFSTLEIQRTEQGDSAMYLCASSSFGQENQPQHFGDGTRLSIL.